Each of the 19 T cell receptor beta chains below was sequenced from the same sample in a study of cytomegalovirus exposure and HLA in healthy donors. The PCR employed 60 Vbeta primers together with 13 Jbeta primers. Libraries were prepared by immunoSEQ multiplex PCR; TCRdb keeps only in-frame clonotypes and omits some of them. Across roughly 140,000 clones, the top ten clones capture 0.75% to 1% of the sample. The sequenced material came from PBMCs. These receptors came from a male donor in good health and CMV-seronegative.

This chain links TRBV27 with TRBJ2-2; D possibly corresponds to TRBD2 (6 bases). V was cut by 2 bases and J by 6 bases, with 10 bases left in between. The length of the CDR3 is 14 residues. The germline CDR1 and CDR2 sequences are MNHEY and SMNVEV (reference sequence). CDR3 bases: TGTGCCAGCAGTTTAATGCGGGGACCCGGGGAGCTGTTTTTT. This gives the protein CASSLMRGPGELFF.

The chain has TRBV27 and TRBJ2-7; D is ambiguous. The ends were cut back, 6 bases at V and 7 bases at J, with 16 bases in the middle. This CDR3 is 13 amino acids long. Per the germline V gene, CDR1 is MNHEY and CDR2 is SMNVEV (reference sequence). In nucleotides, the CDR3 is TGTGCCAGCAGCTCGAGCCGAGTTCATGAGCAGTACTTC. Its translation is CASSSSRVHEQYF.

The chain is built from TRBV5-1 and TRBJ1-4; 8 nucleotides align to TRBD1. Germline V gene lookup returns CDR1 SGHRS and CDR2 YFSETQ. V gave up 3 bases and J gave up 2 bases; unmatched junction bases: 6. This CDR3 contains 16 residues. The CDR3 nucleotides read TGCGCCAGCAGCTCGGAGGACAGGGCGACTAATGAAAAACTGTTTTTT. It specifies CASSSEDRATNEKLFF. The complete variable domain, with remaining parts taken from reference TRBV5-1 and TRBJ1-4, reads KAGVTQTPRYLIKTRGQQVTLSCSPISGHRSVSWYQQTPGQGLQFLFEYFSETQRNKGNFPGRFSGRQFSNSRSEMNVSTLELGDSALYLCASSSEDRATNEKLFFGSGTQLSVL.

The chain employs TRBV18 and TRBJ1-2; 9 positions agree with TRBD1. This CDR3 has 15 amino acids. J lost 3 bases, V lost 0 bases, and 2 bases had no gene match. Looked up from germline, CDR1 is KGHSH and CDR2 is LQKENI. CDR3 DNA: TGTGCCAGCTCACCACCGGGACAGGGAGACTATGGCTACACCTTC. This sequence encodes CASSPPGQGDYGYTF.

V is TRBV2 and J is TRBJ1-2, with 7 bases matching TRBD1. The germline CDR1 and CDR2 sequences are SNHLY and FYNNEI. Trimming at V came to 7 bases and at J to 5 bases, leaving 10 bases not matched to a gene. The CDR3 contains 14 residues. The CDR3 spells CASMDRSVRYGYTF. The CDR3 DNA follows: TGTGCCAGCATGGACAGGAGTGTCAGATATGGCTACACCTTC.

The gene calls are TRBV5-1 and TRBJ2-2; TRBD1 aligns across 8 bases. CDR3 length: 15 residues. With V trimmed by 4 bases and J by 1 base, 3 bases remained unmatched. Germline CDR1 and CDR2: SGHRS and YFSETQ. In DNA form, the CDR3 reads TGCGCCAGCAGCGCACAGGGGGTGAACACCGGGGAGCTGTTTTTT. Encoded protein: CASSAQGVNTGELFF.

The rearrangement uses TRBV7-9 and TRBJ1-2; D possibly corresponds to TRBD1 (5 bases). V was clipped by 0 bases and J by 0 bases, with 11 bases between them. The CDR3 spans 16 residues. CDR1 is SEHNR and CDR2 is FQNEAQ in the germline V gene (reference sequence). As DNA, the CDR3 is TGTGCCAGCAGCTTAGCGGTGACAGATACTAACTATGGCTACACCTTC. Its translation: CASSLAVTDTNYGYTF.

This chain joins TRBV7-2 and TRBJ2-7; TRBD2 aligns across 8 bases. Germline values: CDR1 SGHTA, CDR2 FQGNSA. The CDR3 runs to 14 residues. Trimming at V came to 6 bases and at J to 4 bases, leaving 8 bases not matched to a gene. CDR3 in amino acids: CASSLGLVSYEQYF. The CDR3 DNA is TGTGCCAGCAGTCTGGGACTAGTGTCGTACGAGCAGTACTTC.

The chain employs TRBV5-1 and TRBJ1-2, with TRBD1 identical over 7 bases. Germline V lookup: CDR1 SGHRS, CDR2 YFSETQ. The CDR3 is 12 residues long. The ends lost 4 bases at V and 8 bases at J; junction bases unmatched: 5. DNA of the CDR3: TGCGCCAGCAGCATGGACAGGTTCGGCTACACCTTC. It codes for CASSMDRFGYTF. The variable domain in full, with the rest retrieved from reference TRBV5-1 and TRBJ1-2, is KAGVTQTPRYLIKTRGQQVTLSCSPISGHRSVSWYQQTPGQGLQFLFEYFSETQRNKGNFPGRFSGRQFSNSRSEMNVSTLELGDSALYLCASSMDRFGYTFGSGTRLTVV.

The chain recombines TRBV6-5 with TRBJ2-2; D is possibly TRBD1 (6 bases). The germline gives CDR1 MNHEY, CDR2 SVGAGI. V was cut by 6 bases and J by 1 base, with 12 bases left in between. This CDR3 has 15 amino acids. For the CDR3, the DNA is TGTGCCAGCAGCACTCTAGGGGGGAACACCGGGGAGCTGTTTTTT. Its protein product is CASSTLGGNTGELFF.

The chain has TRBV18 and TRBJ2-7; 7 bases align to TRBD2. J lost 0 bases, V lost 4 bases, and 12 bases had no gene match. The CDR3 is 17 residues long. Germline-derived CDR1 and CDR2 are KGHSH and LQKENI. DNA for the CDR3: TGTGCCAGCTCACTCAAGGGAGGGATTTCACGCTCCTACGAGCAGTACTTC. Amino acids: CASSLKGGISRSYEQYF.

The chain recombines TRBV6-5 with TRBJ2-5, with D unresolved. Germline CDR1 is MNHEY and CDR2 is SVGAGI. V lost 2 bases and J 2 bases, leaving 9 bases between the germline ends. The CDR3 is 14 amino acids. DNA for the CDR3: TGTGCCAGCAGTTACGTAACAAGTCAAGAGACCCAGTACTTC. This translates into CASSYVTSQETQYF.

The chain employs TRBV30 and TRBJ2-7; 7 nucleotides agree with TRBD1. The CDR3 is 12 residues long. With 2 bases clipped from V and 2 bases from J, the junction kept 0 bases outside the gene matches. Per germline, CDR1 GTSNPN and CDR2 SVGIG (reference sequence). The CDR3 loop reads CAWSQGAYEQYF. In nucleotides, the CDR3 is TGTGCCTGGAGTCAGGGGGCCTACGAGCAGTACTTC.

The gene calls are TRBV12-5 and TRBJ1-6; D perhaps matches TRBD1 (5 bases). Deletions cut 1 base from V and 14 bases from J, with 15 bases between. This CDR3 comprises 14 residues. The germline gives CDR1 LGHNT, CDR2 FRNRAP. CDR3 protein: CASGLGQPQGSLHF. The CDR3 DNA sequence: TGTGCTAGTGGTTTGGGGCAGCCGCAGGGATCCCTCCACTTT.

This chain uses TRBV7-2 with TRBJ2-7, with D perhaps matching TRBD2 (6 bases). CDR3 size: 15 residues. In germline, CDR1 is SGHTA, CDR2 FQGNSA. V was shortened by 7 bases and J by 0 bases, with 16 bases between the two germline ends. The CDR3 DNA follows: TGTGCCAGCACCCCCTCTAGCGCCAGCTCCTACGAGCAGTACTTC. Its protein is CASTPSSASSYEQYF.

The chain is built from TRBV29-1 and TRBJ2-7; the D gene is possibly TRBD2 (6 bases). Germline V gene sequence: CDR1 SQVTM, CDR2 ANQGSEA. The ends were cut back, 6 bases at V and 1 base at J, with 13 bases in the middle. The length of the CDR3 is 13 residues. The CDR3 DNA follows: TGCAGCGTCCTACCGGAGGGGTCCTACGAGCAGTACTTC. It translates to CSVLPEGSYEQYF.

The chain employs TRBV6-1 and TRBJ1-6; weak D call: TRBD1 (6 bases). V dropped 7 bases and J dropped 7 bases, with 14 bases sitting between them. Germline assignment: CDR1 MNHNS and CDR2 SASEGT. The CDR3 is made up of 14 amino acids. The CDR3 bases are TGTGCCAGCACCCCAGGGGCGGAAAATTCACCCCTCCACTTT. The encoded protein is CASTPGAENSPLHF.

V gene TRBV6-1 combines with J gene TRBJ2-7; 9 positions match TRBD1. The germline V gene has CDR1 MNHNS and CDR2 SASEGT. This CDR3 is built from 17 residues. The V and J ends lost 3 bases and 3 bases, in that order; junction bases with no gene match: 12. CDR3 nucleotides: TGTGCCAGCAGTGATTTGCCCCCAGACAGGGGGGACTACGAGCAGTACTTC. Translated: CASSDLPPDRGDYEQYF.

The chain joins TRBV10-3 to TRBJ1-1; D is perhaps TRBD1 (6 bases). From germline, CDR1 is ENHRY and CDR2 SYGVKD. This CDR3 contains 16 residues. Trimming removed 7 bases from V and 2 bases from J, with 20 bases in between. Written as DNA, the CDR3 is TGTGCCATCACACAAACTCAGGGGCCATCCAACACTGAAGCTTTCTTT. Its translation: CAITQTQGPSNTEAFF.